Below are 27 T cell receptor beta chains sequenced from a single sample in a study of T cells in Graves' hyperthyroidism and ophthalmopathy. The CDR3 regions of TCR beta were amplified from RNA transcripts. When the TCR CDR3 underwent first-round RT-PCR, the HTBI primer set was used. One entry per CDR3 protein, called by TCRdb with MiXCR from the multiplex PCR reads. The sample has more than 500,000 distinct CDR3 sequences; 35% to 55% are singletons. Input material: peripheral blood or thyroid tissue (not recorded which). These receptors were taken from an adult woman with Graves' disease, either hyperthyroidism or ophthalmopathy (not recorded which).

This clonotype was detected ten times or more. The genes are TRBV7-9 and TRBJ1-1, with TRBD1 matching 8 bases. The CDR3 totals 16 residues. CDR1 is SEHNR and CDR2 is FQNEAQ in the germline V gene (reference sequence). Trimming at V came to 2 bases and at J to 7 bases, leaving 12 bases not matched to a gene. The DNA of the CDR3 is TGTGCCAGCAGCTTACCACCGGGACAGGCACTCCTTGAAGCTTTCTTT. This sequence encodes CASSLPPGQALLEAFF.

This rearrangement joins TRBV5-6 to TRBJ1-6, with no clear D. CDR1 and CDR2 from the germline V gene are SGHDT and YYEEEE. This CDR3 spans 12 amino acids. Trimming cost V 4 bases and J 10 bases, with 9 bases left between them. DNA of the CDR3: TGTGCCAGCAGCCCCGGGCCGTCACCCCTCCACTTT. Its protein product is CASSPGPSPLHF.

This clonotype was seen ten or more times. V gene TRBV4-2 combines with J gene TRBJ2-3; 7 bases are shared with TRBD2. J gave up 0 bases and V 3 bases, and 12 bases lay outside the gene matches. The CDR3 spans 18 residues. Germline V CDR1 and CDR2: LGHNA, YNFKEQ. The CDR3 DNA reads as TGTGCCAGCAGCCAGGGTAGACTAGCCGAAACTAGCACAGATACGCAGTATTTT. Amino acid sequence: CASSQGRLAETSTDTQYF.

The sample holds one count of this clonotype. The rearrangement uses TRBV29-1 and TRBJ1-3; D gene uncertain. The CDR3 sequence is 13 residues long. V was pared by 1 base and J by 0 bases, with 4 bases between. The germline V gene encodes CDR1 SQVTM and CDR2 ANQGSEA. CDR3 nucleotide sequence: TGCAGCGTTGAAGTGCGCTCTGGAAACACCATATATTTT. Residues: CSVEVRSGNTIYF.

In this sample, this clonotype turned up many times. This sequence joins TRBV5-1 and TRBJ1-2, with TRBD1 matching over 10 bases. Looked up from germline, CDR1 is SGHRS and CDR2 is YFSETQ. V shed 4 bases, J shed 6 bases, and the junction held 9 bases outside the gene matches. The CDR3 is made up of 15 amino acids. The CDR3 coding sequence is TGCGCCAGCAGCAAAGGGACAGGGGTAAGAGATGGCTACACCTTC. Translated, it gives CASSKGTGVRDGYTF.

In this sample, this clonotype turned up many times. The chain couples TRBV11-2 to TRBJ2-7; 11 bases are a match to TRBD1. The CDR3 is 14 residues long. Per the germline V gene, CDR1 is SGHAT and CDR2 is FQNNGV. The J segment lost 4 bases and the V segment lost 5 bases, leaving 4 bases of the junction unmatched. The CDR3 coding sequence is TGTGCCAGCAGCAGGACAGGGGGCCAATACGAGCAGTACTTC. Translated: CASSRTGGQYEQYF.

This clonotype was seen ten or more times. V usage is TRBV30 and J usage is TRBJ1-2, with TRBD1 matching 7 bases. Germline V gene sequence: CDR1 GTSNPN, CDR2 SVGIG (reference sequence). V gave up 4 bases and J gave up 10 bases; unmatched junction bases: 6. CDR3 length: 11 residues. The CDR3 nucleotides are TGTGCCTGGATTTGGACAGGAACCTACACCTTC. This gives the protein CAWIWTGTYTF.

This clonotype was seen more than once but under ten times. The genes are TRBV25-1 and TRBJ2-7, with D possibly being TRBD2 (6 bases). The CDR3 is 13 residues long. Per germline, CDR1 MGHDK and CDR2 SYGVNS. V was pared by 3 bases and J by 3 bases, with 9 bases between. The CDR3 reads CASSETSLYEQYF. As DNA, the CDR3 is TGTGCCAGCAGTGAGACTAGTCTCTACGAGCAGTACTTC.

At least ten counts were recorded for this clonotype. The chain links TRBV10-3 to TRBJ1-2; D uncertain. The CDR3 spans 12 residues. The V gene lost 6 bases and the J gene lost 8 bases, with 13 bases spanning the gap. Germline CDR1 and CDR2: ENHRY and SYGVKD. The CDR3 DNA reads TGTGCCATCAGGAGGGAGGGTTCCGGCTACACCTTC. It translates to CAIRREGSGYTF.

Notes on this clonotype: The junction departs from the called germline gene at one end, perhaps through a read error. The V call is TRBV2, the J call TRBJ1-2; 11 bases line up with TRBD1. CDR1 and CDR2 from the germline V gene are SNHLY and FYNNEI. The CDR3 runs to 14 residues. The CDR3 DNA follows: TGTGCCAGCAGTACTCGGACAGGGGGCTATGGCTACACTTTC. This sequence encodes CASSTRTGGYGYTF.

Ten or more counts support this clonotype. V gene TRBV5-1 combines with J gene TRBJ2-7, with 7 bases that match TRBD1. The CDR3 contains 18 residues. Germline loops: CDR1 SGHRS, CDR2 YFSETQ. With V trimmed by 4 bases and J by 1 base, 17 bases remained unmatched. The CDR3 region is CASSPPPSRGWPSYEQYF. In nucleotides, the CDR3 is TGCGCCAGCAGCCCACCTCCAAGCAGGGGGTGGCCTTCCTACGAGCAGTACTTC.

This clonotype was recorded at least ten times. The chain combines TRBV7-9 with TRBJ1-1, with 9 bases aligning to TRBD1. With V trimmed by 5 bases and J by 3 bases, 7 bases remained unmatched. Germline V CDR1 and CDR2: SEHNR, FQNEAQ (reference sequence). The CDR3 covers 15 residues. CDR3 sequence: CASSPTGGRDTEAFF. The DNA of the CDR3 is TGTGCCAGCAGCCCTACAGGGGGCCGGGACACTGAAGCTTTCTTT.

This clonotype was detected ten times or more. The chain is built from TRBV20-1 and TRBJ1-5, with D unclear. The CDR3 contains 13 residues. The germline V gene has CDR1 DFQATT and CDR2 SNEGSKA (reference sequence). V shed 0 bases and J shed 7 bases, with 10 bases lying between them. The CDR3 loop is CSARDLLRQPQHF. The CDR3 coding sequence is TGCAGTGCTAGAGATCTCCTAAGACAGCCCCAGCATTTT.

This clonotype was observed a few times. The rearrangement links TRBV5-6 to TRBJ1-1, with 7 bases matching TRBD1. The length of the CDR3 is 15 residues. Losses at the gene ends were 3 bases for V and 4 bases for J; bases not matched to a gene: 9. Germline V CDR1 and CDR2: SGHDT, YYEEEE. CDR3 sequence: CASSYSRSGGTEAFF. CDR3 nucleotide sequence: TGTGCCAGCAGCTACAGCCGATCAGGGGGCACTGAAGCTTTCTTT.

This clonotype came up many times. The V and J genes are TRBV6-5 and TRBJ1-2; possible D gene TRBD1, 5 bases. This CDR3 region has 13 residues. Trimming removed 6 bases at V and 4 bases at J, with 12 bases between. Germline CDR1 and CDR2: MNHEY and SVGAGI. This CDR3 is CASRFGRAYGYTF. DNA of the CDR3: TGTGCCAGCAGGTTTGGCAGGGCCTATGGCTACACCTTC.

CDR3 nucleotides: TGTGCCAGCAGCTTAGGGACTACGCAACGGGCCCAGTACTTC. Encoded protein: CASSLGTTQRAQYF. This sequence joins TRBV7-8 and TRBJ2-5, with a possible D match to TRBD2 (6 bases). The CDR3 consists of 14 residues. Germline V gene lookup returns CDR1 SGHVS and CDR2 FQNEAQ. V lost 1 base, J lost 9 bases, and 15 bases lay in between. Combining the CDR3 with reference TRBV7-8 and TRBJ2-5 gives the whole variable domain GAGVSQSPRYKVAKRGQDVALRCDPISGHVSLFWYQQALGQGPEFLTYFQNEAQLDKSGLPSDRFFAERPEGSVSTLKIQRTQQEDSAVYLCASSLGTTQRAQYFGPGTRLLVL.

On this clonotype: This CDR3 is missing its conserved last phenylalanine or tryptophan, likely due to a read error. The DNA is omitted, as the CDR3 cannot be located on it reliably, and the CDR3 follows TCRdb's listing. The CDR3 spells CASSEAILA. The chain links TRBV6-1 to TRBJ1-1. The length of the CDR3 is 9 amino acids, counting both ends. Germline V gene lookup returns CDR1 MNHNS and CDR2 SASEGT.

The CDR3 sequence is CSGKVGSSYEQYF. The CDR3 DNA follows: TGCAGTGGAAAGGTGGGGAGCTCCTACGAGCAGTACTTC. This chain joins TRBV20-1 and TRBJ2-7, with TRBD2 as a possible D gene (5 bases). CDR3 length equals 13 residues. The V end lost 7 bases, the J end lost 0 bases, and 13 bases lay between the germline ends. CDR1 and CDR2 (germline): DFQATT, SNEGSKA (reference sequence).

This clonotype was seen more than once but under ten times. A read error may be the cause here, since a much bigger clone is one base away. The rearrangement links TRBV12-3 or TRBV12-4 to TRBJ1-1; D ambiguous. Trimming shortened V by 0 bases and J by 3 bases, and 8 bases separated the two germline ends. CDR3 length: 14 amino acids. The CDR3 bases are TGTGCCAGCAGTTTAGCACAGTGGGACACTGAAGCTTTCTTT. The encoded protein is CASSLAQWDTEAFF.

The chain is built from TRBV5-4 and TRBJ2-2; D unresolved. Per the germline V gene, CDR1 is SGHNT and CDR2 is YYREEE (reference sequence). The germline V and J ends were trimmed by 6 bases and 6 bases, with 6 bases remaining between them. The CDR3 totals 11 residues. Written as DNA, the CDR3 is TGTGCCAGCAAAGATCCCGGGGAGCTGTTTTTT. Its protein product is CASKDPGELFF.

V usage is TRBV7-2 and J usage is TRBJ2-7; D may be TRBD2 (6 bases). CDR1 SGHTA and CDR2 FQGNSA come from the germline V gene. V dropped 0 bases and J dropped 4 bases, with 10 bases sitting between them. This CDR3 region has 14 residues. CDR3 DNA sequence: TGTGCCAGCAGCTTAGCCGGGAGACAGTACGAGCAGTACTTC. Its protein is CASSLAGRQYEQYF.

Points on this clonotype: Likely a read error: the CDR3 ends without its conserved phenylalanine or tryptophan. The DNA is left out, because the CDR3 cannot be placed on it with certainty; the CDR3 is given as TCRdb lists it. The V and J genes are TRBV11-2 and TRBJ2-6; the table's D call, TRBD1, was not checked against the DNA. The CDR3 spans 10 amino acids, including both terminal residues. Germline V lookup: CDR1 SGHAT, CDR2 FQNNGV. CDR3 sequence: CASSLGQLNT.

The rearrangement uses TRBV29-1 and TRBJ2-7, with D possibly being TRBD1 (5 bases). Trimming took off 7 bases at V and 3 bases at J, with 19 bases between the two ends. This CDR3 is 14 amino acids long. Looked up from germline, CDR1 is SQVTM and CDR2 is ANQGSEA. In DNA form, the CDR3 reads TGCAGCGCACACCTATGGGGCAGGGTCTACGAGCAGTACTTC. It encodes CSAHLWGRVYEQYF.

CDR3 region: CASSQDQTIYF. In DNA, the CDR3 is TGTGCCAGCAGCCAAGATCAAACCATATATTTT. The rearrangement uses TRBV14 and TRBJ1-3; no definite D call. The CDR3 contains 11 residues. Germline CDR1 is SGHDN and CDR2 is FVKESK. Trimming shortened V by 0 bases and J by 10 bases, and 4 bases separated the two germline ends. The full variable domain, completed using reference TRBV14 and TRBJ1-3, is EAGVTQFPSHSVIEKGQTVTLRCDPISGHDNLYWYRRVMGKEIKFLLHFVKESKQDESGMPNNRFLAERTGGTYSTLKVQPAELEDSGVYFCASSQDQTIYFGEGSWLTVV.

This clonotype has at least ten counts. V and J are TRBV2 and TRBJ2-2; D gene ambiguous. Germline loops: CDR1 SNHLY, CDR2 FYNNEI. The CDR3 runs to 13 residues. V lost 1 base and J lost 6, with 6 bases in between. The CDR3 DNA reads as TGTGCCAGCAGTGAAGTCGGCCCCGGGGAGCTGTTTTTT. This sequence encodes CASSEVGPGELFF.

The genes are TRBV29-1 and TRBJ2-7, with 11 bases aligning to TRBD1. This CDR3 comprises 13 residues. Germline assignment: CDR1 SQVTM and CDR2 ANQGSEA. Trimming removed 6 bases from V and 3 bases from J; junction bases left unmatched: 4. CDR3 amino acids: CSVMDRGHYEQYF. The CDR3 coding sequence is TGCAGCGTGATGGACAGGGGGCACTACGAGCAGTACTTC.

The CDR3, as DNA: TGCAGCGTTGATGGGAGGGACAGGAACTATGGCTACACCTTC. Translation: CSVDGRDRNYGYTF. The chain couples TRBV29-1 to TRBJ1-2; TRBD1 matches at 8 bases. With V trimmed by 3 bases and J by 2 bases, 5 bases remained unmatched. From germline, CDR1 is SQVTM and CDR2 ANQGSEA. This CDR3 is 14 amino acids long. Together with reference TRBV29-1 and TRBJ1-2, the CDR3 gives the full variable domain: SAVISQKPSRDICQRGTSLTIQCQVDSQVTMMFWYRQQPGQSLTLIATANQGSEATYESGFVIDKFPISRPNLTFSTLTVSNMSPEDSSIYLCSVDGRDRNYGYTFGSGTRLTVV.